This T cell receptor (beta chain) was retrieved from a study of blood T cell repertoires in COVID-19. Study overall: Sites across the United States, Italy and Spain contributed samples from acute and convalescent COVID-19.

This clone was detected once. CDR1 and CDR2 from the germline V gene are SGHTA and FQGTGA. J gave up 5 bases and V 2 bases, and 5 bases lay outside the gene matches. This CDR3 has 15 amino acids. Only in-frame clones appear in the TCRdb table, and some are missing; sequencing was by immunoSEQ multiplex PCR. The sample shows around 130,000 clones, over 80% of them seen only once. What was sequenced was peripheral blood. The chain couples TRBV7-3 to TRBJ2-1, with 8 bases matching TRBD1. The receptor comes from a man in his forties with active or convalescent COVID-19. CDR3 in DNA: TGTGCCAGCAGCTTACAGGGGGCTTTGAACAATGAGCAGTTCTTC. Encoded protein: CASSLQGALNNEQFF.